This entry features one T cell receptor (beta chain) sequence. What it recognizes is unknown. The source of the sample is a study of cytomegalovirus exposure and HLA in healthy donors. Study-level information: Approximately 83 million unique TCRs from HLA-typed donors were held in an early data release.

Findings and limits, study-wide: What was likely a sequencing artifact was a cluster of highly shared sequence variants. A later analysis, which compared TCR beta chains of equal frequency, found the HLA-associated ones more clonally expanded. The authors reported that TCR beta sequences could predict HLA-A and HLA-B alleles. These predictions were accurate for most subjects in the first cohort.

The study ran its PCR with 60 Vbeta and 13 Jbeta primers. Produced via immunoSEQ multiplex PCR; TCRdb's table is partial and in-frame only. This table has some 100,000 clones, 65% to 90% appearing once. Sequenced material: PBMCs. This TCR was recovered from a woman in her 30s in good health and CMV-seronegative.

The DNA for the CDR3 is TGCGCCAGCAGCCTTCGATTGACCGGGACAGGGACTGGCTACACCTTC. It is translated as CASSLRLTGTGTGYTF. This chain connects TRBV4-1 to TRBJ1-2; 9 nucleotides line up with TRBD1. The germline gives CDR1 MGHRA, CDR2 YSYEKL. The junction had 13 bases not matched to a gene; V was cut back by 4 bases and J by 7 bases. The CDR3 extends over 16 amino acids.